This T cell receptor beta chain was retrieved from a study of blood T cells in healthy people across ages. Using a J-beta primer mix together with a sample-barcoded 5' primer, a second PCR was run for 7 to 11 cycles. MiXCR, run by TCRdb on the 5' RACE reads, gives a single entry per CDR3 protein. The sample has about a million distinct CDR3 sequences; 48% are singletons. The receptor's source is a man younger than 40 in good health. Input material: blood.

CDR3 in amino acids: CASSLETSSGYKEQYF. CDR3 bases: TGCGCCAGCAGCTTGGAAACTAGTTCGGGGTACAAGGAGCAGTACTTC. V gene TRBV5-1 combines with J gene TRBJ2-5, with a tentative D call TRBD2 (5 bases). Germline CDR1 is SGHRS and CDR2 is YFSETQ. The V end lost 0 bases, the J end lost 11 bases, and 23 bases lay between the germline ends. The CDR3 consists of 16 residues.